This TCR beta chain was profiled in a study of T-cell reconstitution after alpha-beta-depleted transplantation in children. Broader study findings: Some patients' high day-60 TCRbeta diversity was traced to surviving recipient T cells and thymic progenitors.

The CDR3 has 14 amino acids. Trimming stripped 2 bases from V and 6 bases from J, with 14 bases between. Germline CDR1 reads SGHTA; CDR2 reads FQGNSA. Unique molecular identifiers were used to barcode this TCRbeta library. A single record per CDR3 protein comes from TCRdb applying MiXCR to the PCR reads. This sample has 500,000 to 600,000 distinct CDR3 sequences, with more than 20% found just once. To note about this clonotype: Antigen unknown.

This chain connects TRBV7-2 to TRBJ2-7; D is unresolved. This TCR was recovered from a boy under two years old with Wiskott-Aldrich syndrome, due to receive a stem cell transplant. The material sequenced was PBMCs, taken before TCRalphabeta/CD19-depleted stem cell transplant. The CDR3: CASSLLAEKGEQYF. DNA of the CDR3: TGTGCCAGCAGCTTACTTGCCGAAAAAGGCGAGCAGTACTTC.